This T cell receptor (beta chain) was documented in a study of T-cell reconstitution after alpha-beta-depleted transplantation in children. This clonotype turned up a few times. Its antigen remains unidentified. Study results and limitations: Surviving recipient cells, namely T cells and thymic progenitors, were the source of high day-60 TCRbeta diversity in some patients. The authors attributed T-cell counts and diversity one year after transplant mostly to newly produced T cells.

Construction of the TCRbeta library involved unique molecular identifiers. TCRdb re-derived calls from the PCR reads in MiXCR, one entry per CDR3 protein. The table lists some 200,000 distinct CDR3 sequences, around 9.2% of them singletons. CDR1 is MGHDK, CDR2 SYGVNS, per germline. CDR3 size: 16 residues. Trimming took off 2 bases at V and 4 bases at J, with 17 bases between the two ends. The sample in question was PBMCs, mostly from graft donor cells, obtained 360 days after TCRalphabeta/CD19-depleted stem cell transplant. The chain carries TRBV25-1 and TRBJ1-2; D is unclear. This clonotype was obtained from a male patient between 2 and 10 years old who had a stem cell transplant for acute myeloid leukemia, so the T cells may come from the graft donor. This CDR3 is CASSEGPGEAFYGYTF. The CDR3 region has the DNA TGTGCCAGCAGTGAAGGCCCAGGAGAGGCCTTCTATGGCTACACCTTC.